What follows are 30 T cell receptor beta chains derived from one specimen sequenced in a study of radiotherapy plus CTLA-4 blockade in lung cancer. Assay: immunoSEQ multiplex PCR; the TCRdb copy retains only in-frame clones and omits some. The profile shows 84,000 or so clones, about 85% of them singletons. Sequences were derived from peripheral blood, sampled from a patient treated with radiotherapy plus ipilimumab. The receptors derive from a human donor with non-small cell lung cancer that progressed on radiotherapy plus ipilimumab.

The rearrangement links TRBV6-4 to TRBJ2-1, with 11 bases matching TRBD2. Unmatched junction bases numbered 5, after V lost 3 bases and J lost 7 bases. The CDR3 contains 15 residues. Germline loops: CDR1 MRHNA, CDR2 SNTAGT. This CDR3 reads CASSELAGVRNEQFF. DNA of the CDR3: TGTGCCAGCAGTGAACTAGCGGGAGTTAGGAATGAGCAGTTCTTC.

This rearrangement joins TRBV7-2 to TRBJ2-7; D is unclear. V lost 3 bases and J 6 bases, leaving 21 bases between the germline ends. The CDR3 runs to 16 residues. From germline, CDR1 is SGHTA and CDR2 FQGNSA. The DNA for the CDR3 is TGTGCCAGCAGCTTTTGGGCAGCACTAACCCCGGGCGAGCAGTACTTC. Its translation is CASSFWAALTPGEQYF.

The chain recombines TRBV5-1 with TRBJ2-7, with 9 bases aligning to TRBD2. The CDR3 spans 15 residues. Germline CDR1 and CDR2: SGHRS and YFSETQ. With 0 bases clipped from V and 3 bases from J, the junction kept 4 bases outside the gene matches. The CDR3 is CASSLAAGGLYEQYF. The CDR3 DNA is TGCGCCAGCAGCTTGGCAGCGGGAGGCCTCTACGAGCAGTACTTC. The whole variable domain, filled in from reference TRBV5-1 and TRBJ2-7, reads KAGVTQTPRYLIKTRGQQVTLSCSPISGHRSVSWYQQTPGQGLQFLFEYFSETQRNKGNFPGRFSGRQFSNSRSEMNVSTLELGDSALYLCASSLAAGGLYEQYFGPGTRLTVT.

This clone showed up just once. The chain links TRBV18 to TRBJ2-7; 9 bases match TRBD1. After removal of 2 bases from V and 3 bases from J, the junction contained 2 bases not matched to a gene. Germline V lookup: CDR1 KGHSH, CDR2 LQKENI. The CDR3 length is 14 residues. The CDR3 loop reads CASSPGTGFYEQYF. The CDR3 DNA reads TGTGCCAGCTCACCAGGGACAGGGTTCTACGAGCAGTACTTC.

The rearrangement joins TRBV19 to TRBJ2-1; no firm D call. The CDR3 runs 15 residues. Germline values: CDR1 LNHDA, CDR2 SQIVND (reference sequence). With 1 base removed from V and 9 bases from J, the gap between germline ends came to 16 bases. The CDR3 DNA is TGTGCCAGTAGTATAGTTGGGGTACTCGCTGGTGAGCAGTTCTTC. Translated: CASSIVGVLAGEQFF.

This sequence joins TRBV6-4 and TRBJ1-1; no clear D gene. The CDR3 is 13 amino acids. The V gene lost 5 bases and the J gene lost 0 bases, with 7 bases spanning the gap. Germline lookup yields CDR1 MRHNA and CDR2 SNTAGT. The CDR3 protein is CASSTEMNTEAFF. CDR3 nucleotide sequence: TGTGCCAGCAGTACGGAGATGAACACTGAAGCTTTCTTT.

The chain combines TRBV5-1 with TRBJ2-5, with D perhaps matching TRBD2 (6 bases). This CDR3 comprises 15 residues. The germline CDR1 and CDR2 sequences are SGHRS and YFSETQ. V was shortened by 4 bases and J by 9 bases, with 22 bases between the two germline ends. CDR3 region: CASSQWQGTPGAQYF. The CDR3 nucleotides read TGCGCCAGCAGCCAATGGCAGGGTACCCCGGGGGCCCAGTACTTC.

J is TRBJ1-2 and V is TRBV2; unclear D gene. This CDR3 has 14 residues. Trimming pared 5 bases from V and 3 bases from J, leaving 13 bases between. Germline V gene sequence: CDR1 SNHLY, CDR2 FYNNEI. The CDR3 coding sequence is TGTGCCAGCAGTTTGTCCGGGGTACACTATGGCTACACCTTC. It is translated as CASSLSGVHYGYTF.

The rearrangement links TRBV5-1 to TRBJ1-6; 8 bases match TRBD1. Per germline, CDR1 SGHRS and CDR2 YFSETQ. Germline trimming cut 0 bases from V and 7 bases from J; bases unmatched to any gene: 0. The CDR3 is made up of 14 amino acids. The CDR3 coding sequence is TGCGCCAGCAGCTTGGGGACAGGGAATTCACCCCTCCACTTT. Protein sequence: CASSLGTGNSPLHF.

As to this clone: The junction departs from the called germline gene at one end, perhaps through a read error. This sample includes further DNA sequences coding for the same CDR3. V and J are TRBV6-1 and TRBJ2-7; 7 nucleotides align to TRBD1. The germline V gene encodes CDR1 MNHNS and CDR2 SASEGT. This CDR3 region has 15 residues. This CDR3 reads CASSDLPGQRYEQYF. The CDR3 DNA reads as TGTGCCAGTAGTGATCTTCCGGGACAGAGGTACGAGCAGTACTTC.

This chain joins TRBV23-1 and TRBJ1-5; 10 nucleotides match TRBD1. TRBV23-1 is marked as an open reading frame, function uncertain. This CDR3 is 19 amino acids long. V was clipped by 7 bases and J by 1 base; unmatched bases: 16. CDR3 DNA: TGCGCCAGCACCCAAACGACGGGACAGGGGAAGAAGAGCAATCAGCCCCAGCATTTT. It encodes CASTQTTGQGKKSNQPQHF.

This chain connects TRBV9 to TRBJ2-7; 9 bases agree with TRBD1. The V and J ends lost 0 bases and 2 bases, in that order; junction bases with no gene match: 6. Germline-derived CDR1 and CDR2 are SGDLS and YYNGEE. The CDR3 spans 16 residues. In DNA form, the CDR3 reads TGTGCCAGCAGCGTAGCCCCAGGACAGGGGACCTACGAGCAGTACTTC. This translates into CASSVAPGQGTYEQYF.

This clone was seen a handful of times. The CDR3 nucleotides read TGTGCCAGCAGCCGGACCGTGAACACTGAAGCTTTCTTT. Its protein product is CASSRTVNTEAFF. This chain links TRBV14 with TRBJ1-1; D is uncertain. Trimming removed 4 bases from V and 0 bases from J, with 6 bases in between. This CDR3 contains 13 residues. The germline CDR1 and CDR2 sequences are SGHDN and FVKESK.

The CDR3 reads CATSRGGTAGYTF. The CDR3 DNA sequence: TGTGCCACCAGCAGAGGGGGGACGGCTGGCTACACCTTC. J is TRBJ1-2 and V is TRBV15; possibly TRBD1 for D (5 bases). The germline gives CDR1 LNHNV, CDR2 YYDKDF (reference sequence). V lost 1 base, J lost 7 bases, and 10 bases lay in between. The CDR3 extends over 13 amino acids.

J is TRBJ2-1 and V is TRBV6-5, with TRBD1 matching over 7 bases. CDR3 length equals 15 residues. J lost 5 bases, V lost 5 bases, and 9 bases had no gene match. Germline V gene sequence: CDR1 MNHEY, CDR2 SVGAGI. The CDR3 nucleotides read TGTGCCAGCAGTCGACAGGGCTACGCAAACAATGAGCAGTTCTTC. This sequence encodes CASSRQGYANNEQFF.

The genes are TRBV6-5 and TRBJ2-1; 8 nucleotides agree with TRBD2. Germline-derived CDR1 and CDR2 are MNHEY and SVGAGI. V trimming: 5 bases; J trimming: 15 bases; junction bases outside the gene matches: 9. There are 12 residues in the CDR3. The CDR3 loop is CASSQTSEKAFF. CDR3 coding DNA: TGTGCCAGCAGTCAGACTAGCGAAAAGGCGTTCTTC.

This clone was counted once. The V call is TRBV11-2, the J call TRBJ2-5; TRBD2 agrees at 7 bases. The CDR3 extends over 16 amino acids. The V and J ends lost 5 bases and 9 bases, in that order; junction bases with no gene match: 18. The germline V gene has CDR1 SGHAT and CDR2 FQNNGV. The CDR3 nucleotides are TGTGCCAGCAGCCCTGGGACGGACGGCGGGAGAGGGGCCCAGTACTTC. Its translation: CASSPGTDGGRGAQYF.

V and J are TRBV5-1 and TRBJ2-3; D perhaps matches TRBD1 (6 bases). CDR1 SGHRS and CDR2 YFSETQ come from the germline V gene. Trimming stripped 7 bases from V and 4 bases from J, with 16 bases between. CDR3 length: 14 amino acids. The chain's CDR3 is CASCPDSTPDTQYF. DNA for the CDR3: TGCGCCAGCTGCCCGGACAGCACCCCAGATACGCAGTATTTT.

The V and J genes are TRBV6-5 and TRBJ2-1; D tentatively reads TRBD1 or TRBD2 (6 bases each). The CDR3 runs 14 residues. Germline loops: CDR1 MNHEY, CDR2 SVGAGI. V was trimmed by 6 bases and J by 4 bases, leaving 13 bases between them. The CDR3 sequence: CASSPWGAYNEQFF. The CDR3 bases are TGTGCCAGCAGCCCCTGGGGGGCATACAATGAGCAGTTCTTC.

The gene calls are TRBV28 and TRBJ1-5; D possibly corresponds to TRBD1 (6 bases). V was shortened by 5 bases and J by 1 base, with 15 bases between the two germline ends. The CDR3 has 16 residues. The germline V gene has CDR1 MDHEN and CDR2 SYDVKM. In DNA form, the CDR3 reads TGTGCCAGCAGTATAAATATAGGGGGAAGCAATCAGCCCCAGCATTTT. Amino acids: CASSINIGGSNQPQHF.

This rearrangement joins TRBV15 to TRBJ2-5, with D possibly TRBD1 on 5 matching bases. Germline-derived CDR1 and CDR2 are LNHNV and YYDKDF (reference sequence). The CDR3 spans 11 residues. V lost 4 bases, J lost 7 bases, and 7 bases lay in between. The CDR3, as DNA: TGTGCCACCAGCAAAAGGGGGACCCAGTACTTC. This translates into CATSKRGTQYF.

Here the CDR3 reads CSAGTGSNQPQHF. Written as DNA, the CDR3 is TGCAGCGCAGGGACAGGGAGCAATCAGCCCCAGCATTTT. The V gene is TRBV29-1, the J gene TRBJ1-5, with 9 bases fitting TRBD1. The V and J ends lost 7 bases and 1 base, in that order; junction bases with no gene match: 2. There are 13 residues in the CDR3. Per the germline V gene, CDR1 is SQVTM and CDR2 is ANQGSEA.

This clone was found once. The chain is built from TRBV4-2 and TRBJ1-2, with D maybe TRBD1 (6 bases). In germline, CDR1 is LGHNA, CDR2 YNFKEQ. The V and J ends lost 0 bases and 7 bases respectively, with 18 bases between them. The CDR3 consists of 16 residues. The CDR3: CASSQDPLAGVGGYTF. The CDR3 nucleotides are TGTGCCAGCAGCCAAGATCCCCTGGCAGGGGTGGGTGGCTACACCTTC.

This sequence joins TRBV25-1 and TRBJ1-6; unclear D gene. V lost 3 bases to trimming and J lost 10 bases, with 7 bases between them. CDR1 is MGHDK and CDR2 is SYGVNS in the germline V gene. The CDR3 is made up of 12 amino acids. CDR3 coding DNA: TGTGCCAGCAGTGAGCACTCCTCACCCCTCCACTTT. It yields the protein CASSEHSSPLHF.

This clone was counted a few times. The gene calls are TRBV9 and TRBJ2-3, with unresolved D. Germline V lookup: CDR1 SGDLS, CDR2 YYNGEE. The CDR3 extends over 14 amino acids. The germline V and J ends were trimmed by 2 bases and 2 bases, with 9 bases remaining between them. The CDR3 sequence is CASSVGSHTDTQYF. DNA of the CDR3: TGTGCCAGCAGCGTGGGCTCACACACAGATACGCAGTATTTT.

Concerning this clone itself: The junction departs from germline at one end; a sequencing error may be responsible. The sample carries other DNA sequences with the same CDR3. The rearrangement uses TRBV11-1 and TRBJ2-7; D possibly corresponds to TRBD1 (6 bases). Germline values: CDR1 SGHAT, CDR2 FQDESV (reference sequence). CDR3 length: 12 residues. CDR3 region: CASSLGGLPLSF. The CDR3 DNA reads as TGTGCCAGCAGCTTAGGGGGGCTCCCCCTGTCGTTC.

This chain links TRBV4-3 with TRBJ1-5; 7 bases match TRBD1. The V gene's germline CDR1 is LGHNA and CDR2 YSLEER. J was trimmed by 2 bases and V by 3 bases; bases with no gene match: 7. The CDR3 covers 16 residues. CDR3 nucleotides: TGCGCCAGCAGCCAGGAACAGGGGTCGGGCAATCAGCCCCAGCATTTT. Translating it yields CASSQEQGSGNQPQHF.

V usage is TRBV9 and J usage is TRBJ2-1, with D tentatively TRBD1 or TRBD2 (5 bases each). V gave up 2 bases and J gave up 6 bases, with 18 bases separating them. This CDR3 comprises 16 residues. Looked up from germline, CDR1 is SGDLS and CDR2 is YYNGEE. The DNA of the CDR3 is TGTGCCAGCAGCGTTTACCCTTCGGGGCAGCGCAATGAGCAGTTCTTC. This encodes CASSVYPSGQRNEQFF.

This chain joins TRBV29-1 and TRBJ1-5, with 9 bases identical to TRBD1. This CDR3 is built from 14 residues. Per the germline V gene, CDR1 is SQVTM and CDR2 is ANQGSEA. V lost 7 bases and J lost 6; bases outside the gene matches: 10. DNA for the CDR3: TGCAGCGCGAGGGAGGGGACAGGGAGTCAGCCCCAGCATTTT. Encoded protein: CSAREGTGSQPQHF.

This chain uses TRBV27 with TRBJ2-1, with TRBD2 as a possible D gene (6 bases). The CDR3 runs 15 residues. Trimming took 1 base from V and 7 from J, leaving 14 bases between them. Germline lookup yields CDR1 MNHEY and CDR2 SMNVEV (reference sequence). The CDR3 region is CASSLYAGRANEQFF. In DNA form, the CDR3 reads TGTGCCAGCAGTTTATATGCCGGGAGAGCGAATGAGCAGTTCTTC.